This T cell receptor beta chain was sequenced in a study of cytomegalovirus exposure and HLA in healthy donors. This clone was found a few times. The study ran its PCR with 60 Vbeta and 13 Jbeta primers. Method: immunoSEQ multiplex PCR; TCRdb's copy keeps in-frame clones and lacks some. This table has some 130,000 clones, roughly 80% appearing once. The CDR3 runs to 15 residues. V lost 5 bases, J lost 6 bases, and 17 bases lay in between. The germline V gene has CDR1 SGHTA and CDR2 FQGNSA. The V gene is TRBV7-2, the J gene TRBJ2-1; D perhaps matches TRBD2 (6 bases). The material sequenced was PBMCs. This TCR derives from a man aged 35 to 55 in good health and CMV-seronegative. The CDR3 region is CASSPAGLGFNEQFF. CDR3 DNA: TGTGCCAGCAGCCCCGCGGGACTGGGCTTCAATGAGCAGTTCTTC.